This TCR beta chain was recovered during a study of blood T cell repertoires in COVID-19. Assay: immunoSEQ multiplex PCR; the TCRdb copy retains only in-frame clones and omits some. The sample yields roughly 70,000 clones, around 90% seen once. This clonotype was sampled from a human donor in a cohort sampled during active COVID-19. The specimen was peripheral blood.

CDR3 nucleotide sequence: TGCGCCAGCAGCCTGGGACTAAACACCGGGGAGCTGTTTTTT. This encodes CASSLGLNTGELFF. The chain employs TRBV4-1 and TRBJ2-2; 7 bases match TRBD2. CDR1 MGHRA and CDR2 YSYEKL come from the germline V gene. There are 14 residues in the CDR3. Trimming took 4 bases from V and 2 from J; bases not matched to a gene: 1.